This record concerns one TCR beta chain sequence. This record belongs to a study of radiation and T cells in renal cell carcinoma. The time point here: blood 4 weeks post-SBRT, at nephrectomy. Sample treatment: 15 Gy SBRT to primary tumor, nephrectomy 4 weeks later. Here immunoSEQ multiplex PCR was the method, and the copy in TCRdb shows in-frame clones only, minus some. This table holds about 43,000 clones, roughly 85% found once. CDR1 and CDR2 (germline): SGHDT, YYEEEE. The CDR3 runs 16 residues. V lost 0 bases and J lost 6, with 17 bases in between. The sequencing here drew on blood, taken from a patient whose treatment included radiotherapy and nephrectomy. The chain employs TRBV5-6 and TRBJ2-3; D may be TRBD1 or TRBD2 (5 bases each). This sequence originates from a woman in her 70s with renal cell carcinoma. CDR3 sequence: CASSLEGRPRTDTQYF. CDR3 bases: TGTGCCAGCAGCTTGGAGGGACGTCCGCGAACCGATACGCAGTATTTT.